This entry describes one T cell receptor beta chain. Its antigen has not been determined. No clone much larger than this one lies a single base away; base qualities are absent. The V end gives up 1 base and the J end 5 bases, leaving 5 bases in the junction not matched to a gene. The germline V gene (reference sequence) provides CDR1 LGHDT and CDR2 YNNKEL. The CDR3 starts with the cysteine, ends with the phenylalanine, and has 15 residues. Only the CDR3 DNA is retained, 45 bases long and in frame from the first base. The sample is drawn from a study of blood T cell repertoires in COVID-19 (dated by TCRdb to the early 2020s). Concerning the study at large: Samples from collaborators originated in the United States, Italy and Spain and spanned both the acute and convalescent phases of COVID-19. The prospective study material was composed of cDNA or gDNA derived from T cells, B-cell-depleted T cells, or PBMCs. The dataset comprised deeply sampled blood TCRbeta repertoires from subjects exposed to, actively infected with, or recovered from COVID-19. The repertoires were made available in a free public database intended to serve as a resource for research on the immune response to SARS-CoV-2. The samples were drawn from two sources: the first 160 participants of the ongoing ImmuneRACE study, and 1,000 to 1,500 subjects contributed by 6 global collaborators. The sample metadata nearly always contained a de-identified subject ID, COVID-19 status, age in years and sex. Where available, HLA class I and class II types were taken from metadata supplied by the sample provider and were not determined by assay-based typing.

TCRbeta CDR3 regions were amplified from genomic DNA by means of the immunoSEQ Assay, a bias-controlled multiplex PCR. Turning to the authors' computational methods: Within the assay, amplification of reference gene primers was used to estimate how many nucleated cells each sample contained. To quantify the absolute abundance of each unique TCRbeta CDR3 rearrangement, sequence reads were collapsed and filtered. For each sample, productive Simpson clonality was calculated by taking the square root of Simpson's diversity index across productive rearrangements. In its TCRdb copy, this immuneACCESS table keeps in-frame sequences only and misses some clones. Where compared with another copy, unresolved V genes explain less than half of these, and the others have no known cause. That table gives V, J and clone size, and the DNA gave D and trimming. This sample lists hundreds of thousands of clones; 70% to 90% were detected once. The ten largest clones capture about 3.3% of the sample.

In the prospective study, participants were roughly 18 to 90 years old, resided in 24 geographic areas of the United States, and were enrolled through a virtual design. Cohort assignment in the prospective study relied on participant-reported clinical history from a screening survey and a study questionnaire. In the prospective study, whole blood, serum and a nasopharyngeal or oropharyngeal swab were collected from each participant by mobile phlebotomists. Additional blood draws and questionnaires over an approximately 2-month period could optionally be provided by prospective study participants. Before DNA extraction, blood samples from the prospective study were shipped at room temperature or frozen. Paper-wide results and their limitations: How much clinical and demographic metadata was included differed by source and by participant, and the metadata was provided uncurated.

This TCR came from a woman aged 40-49 years with acute COVID-19. The V gene is TRBV3-1 (or the pseudogene TRBV3-2) and the J gene is TRBJ2-5, with 9 bases aligning to TRBD2. Material for sequencing was PBMCs or T cells enriched from blood (not recorded which). The nucleotides are TGTGCCAGCAGCCAAGTAATTGCGGGAGGGGAGACCCAGTACTTC. This codes for CASSQVIAGGETQYF.